Below are 14 T cell receptor beta chains sequenced from a single sample in a study of T cells in Graves' hyperthyroidism and ophthalmopathy. TCR beta CDR3 region amplification was performed from RNA transcripts. With the HTBI primer set, the TCR CDR3 went through a first round of RT-PCR. TCRdb re-derived calls from the multiplex PCR reads in MiXCR, one entry per CDR3 protein. The sample includes 500,000 to 550,000 distinct CDR3 sequences, around 21% of them seen just once. Sequencing was performed on blood. These receptors all stem from a man between 18 and 29 years old with Graves' hyperthyroidism.

This clonotype was found many times. The chain recombines TRBV5-1 with TRBJ2-7; 8 bases match TRBD1. Per germline, CDR1 SGHRS and CDR2 YFSETQ. V dropped 4 bases and J dropped 2; count of bases not matched to a gene: 5. CDR3 length: 14 residues. The CDR3 loop reads CASSQDRAAYEQYF. In nucleotides, the CDR3 is TGCGCCAGCAGCCAGGACAGGGCCGCCTACGAGCAGTACTTC.

This clonotype occurred many times. This chain joins TRBV28 and TRBJ1-5, with TRBD1 identical over 12 bases. Germline lookup yields CDR1 MDHEN and CDR2 SYDVKM. V was pared by 3 bases and J by 0 bases, with 3 bases of the junction left unmatched. CDR3 length: 17 residues. Here the CDR3 reads CASSFGTGGNSNQPQHF. CDR3 DNA: TGTGCCAGCAGTTTTGGGACAGGGGGCAATAGCAATCAGCCCCAGCATTTT. The full variable domain, its missing parts supplied by reference TRBV28 and TRBJ1-5, is DVKVTQSSRYLVKRTGEKVFLECVQDMDHENMFWYRQDPGLGLRLIYFSYDVKMKEKGDIPEGYSVSREKKERFSLILESASTNQTSMYLCASSFGTGGNSNQPQHFGDGTRLSIL.

This CDR3 reads CASSVQGRGQPQHF. The CDR3, as DNA: TGTGCCAGTAGTGTACAGGGTCGGGGGCAGCCCCAGCATTTT. The chain carries TRBV19 and TRBJ1-5, with D perhaps matching TRBD1 (6 bases). This CDR3 has 14 residues. Trimming stripped 5 bases from V and 7 bases from J, with 15 bases between. Germline assignment: CDR1 LNHDA and CDR2 SQIVND (reference sequence).

This clonotype occurred many times. The rearrangement links TRBV6-4 to TRBJ2-2; TRBD2 matches 15 bases. CDR3 size: 18 residues. The V segment lost 2 bases and the J segment 5 bases; nucleotides outside the gene matches: 6. The germline CDR1 and CDR2 sequences are MRHNA and SNTAGT. CDR3 nucleotides: TGTGCCAGCAGTGACCGCGGGGGACTAGCGGGGGGTACCGGGGAGCTGTTTTTT. Amino acid sequence: CASSDRGGLAGGTGELFF.

This clonotype was counted ten times or more. The rearrangement links TRBV10-3 to TRBJ2-7; TRBD1 matches 8 bases. The J segment lost 0 bases and the V segment lost 1 base, leaving 2 bases of the junction unmatched. Germline loops: CDR1 ENHRY, CDR2 SYGVKD. The CDR3 runs to 15 residues. CDR3 sequence (DNA): TGTGCCATCAGTGAGTACAGGGGGGACTCCTACGAGCAGTACTTC. This codes for CAISEYRGDSYEQYF.

This clonotype was counted many times. V usage is TRBV2 and J usage is TRBJ1-5; 9 nucleotides match TRBD1. V was pared by 6 bases and J by 7 bases, with 4 bases of the junction left unmatched. Germline V gene lookup returns CDR1 SNHLY and CDR2 FYNNEI. CDR3 length: 13 amino acids. This CDR3 reads CASRGQGFQPQHF. DNA of the CDR3: TGTGCCAGCAGGGGACAGGGTTTCCAGCCCCAGCATTTT.

The chain has TRBV6-5 and TRBJ2-5; D assignment may be TRBD1 or TRBD2 (5 bases each). Germline values: CDR1 MNHEY, CDR2 SVGAGI. V was shortened by 2 bases and J by 2 bases, with 12 bases between the two germline ends. CDR3 size: 15 residues. The CDR3 DNA reads as TGTGCCAGCAGTTACAATTCTTGGGGGCAAGAGACCCAGTACTTC. Amino acids: CASSYNSWGQETQYF.

This chain connects TRBV5-1 to TRBJ2-7, with a tentative D call TRBD2 (5 bases). Germline assignment: CDR1 SGHRS and CDR2 YFSETQ. The CDR3 is 14 amino acids. Trimming cost V 2 bases and J 3 bases, with 12 bases left between them. For the CDR3, the DNA is TGCGCCAGCAGCTTAGAGGGAAGGGACTACGAGCAGTACTTC. Its protein is CASSLEGRDYEQYF.

This clonotype was seen only a few times. The chain carries TRBV7-8 and TRBJ2-5; 11 bases match TRBD2. J lost 2 bases, V lost 1 base, and 6 bases had no gene match. CDR1 and CDR2 from the germline V gene are SGHVS and FQNEAQ. CDR3 size: 17 residues. CDR3 amino acids: CASSLEILAGGQETQYF. The CDR3, as DNA: TGTGCCAGCAGCTTAGAGATCCTAGCGGGGGGACAAGAGACCCAGTACTTC.

Many counts were recorded for this clonotype. The DNA of the CDR3 is TGTGCCAGCAGTTGGGGGACAGGGGCAACCTACGAGCAGTACTTC. Translation: CASSWGTGATYEQYF. V usage is TRBV28 and J usage is TRBJ2-7, with 10 bases aligning to TRBD1. There are 15 residues in the CDR3. Unmatched junction bases numbered 5, after V lost 4 bases and J lost 2 bases. Germline V gene sequence: CDR1 MDHEN, CDR2 SYDVKM.

This clonotype was observed at least ten times. This rearrangement joins TRBV13 to TRBJ1-1, with 9 positions matching TRBD1. The V and J ends lost 5 bases and 1 base, in that order; junction bases with no gene match: 5. The CDR3 is 15 amino acids. Germline CDR1 reads PRHDT; CDR2 reads FYEKMQ (reference sequence). The CDR3 here is CASSIQGAGNTEAFF. DNA of the CDR3: TGTGCCAGCAGCATACAGGGGGCAGGGAACACTGAAGCTTTCTTT.

The chain joins TRBV6-4 to TRBJ1-6, with D uncertain. In germline, CDR1 is MRHNA, CDR2 SNTAGT. V lost 5 bases, J lost 16 bases, and 9 bases lay in between. The CDR3 loop spans 10 amino acids. The CDR3: CASSFDKLHF. The CDR3 nucleotides are TGTGCCAGCAGTTTTGATAAGCTCCACTTT.

Many counts were recorded for this clonotype. The chain couples TRBV20-1 to TRBJ2-7; a weak D match, TRBD1 (6 bases). The CDR3 consists of 12 residues. V dropped 5 bases and J dropped 3 bases, with 11 bases sitting between them. CDR1 and CDR2 (germline): DFQATT, SNEGSKA (reference sequence). This CDR3 is CSAPGQNYEQYF. The DNA for the CDR3 is TGCAGTGCTCCGGGACAAAACTACGAGCAGTACTTC.

This clonotype was seen many times. The chain carries TRBV29-1 and TRBJ2-7, with D unclear. This CDR3 has 12 residues. Trimming took off 0 bases at V and 3 bases at J, with 6 bases between the two ends. Germline V gives CDR1 SQVTM, CDR2 ANQGSEA. CDR3 coding DNA: TGCAGCGTTGAAGATCTAGGCTACGAGCAGTACTTC. Translating it yields CSVEDLGYEQYF.